This TCR delta chain was captured by sequencing in a study of gamma-delta T cells after stem cell transplantation. TCRdb re-called the RT-PCR reads using CATT. This sample yields about 13,000 delta-chain clones, of which approximately 32% are seen a single time; 3% to 4% belongs to the top ten. Per the germline V gene, CDR1 is GEAIGNYY and CDR2 is EKD. CDR3 length equals 20 residues. Trimming at V came to 2 bases and at J to 0 bases, leaving 10 bases not matched to a gene. The sample taken for sequencing was gamma-delta T cells. This chain joins TRDV2 and TRDJ3; 9 bases agree with TRDD3. The receptor's source is a human donor. It is not recorded whose cells these are; they may come from a transplant donor. Written as DNA, the CDR3 is TGTGCCTGTGACATAAAGGGGATACGCTTCAGCTCCTGGGACACCCGACAGATGTTTTTC. This translates into CACDIKGIRFSSWDTRQMFF.